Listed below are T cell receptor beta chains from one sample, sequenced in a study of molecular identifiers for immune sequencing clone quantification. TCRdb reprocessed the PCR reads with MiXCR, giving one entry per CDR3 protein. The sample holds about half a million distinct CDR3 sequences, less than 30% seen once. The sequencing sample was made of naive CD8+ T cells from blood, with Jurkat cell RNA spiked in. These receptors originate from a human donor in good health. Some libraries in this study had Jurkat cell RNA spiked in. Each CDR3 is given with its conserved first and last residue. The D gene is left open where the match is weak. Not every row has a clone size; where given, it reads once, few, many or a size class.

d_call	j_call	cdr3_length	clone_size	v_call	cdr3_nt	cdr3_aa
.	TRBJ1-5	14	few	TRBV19	TGTGCCAGTAGTGTCGGAGGAGGGATGAAGCCCCAGCATTTT	CASSVGGGMKPQHF
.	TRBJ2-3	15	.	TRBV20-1	TGCAGTGCTTACGGGATGCTAGCCCGCACAGATACGCAGTATTTT	CSAYGMLARTDTQYF
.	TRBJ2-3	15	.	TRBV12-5	TGTGCTAGTGGGACGGACTTCCCTAGCACAGATACGCAGTATTTT	CASGTDFPSTDTQYF
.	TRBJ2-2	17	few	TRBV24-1	TGTGCCACCAGTGATCGCCCGGGATTCACGAACACCGGGGAGCTGTTTTTT	CATSDRPGFTNTGELFF
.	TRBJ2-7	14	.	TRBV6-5	TGTGCCAGCAGTTACCCGCGCGGTAGTTACGAGCAGTACTTC	CASSYPRGSYEQYF
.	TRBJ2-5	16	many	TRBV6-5	TGTGCCAGCACCAAACGAACAGGCCCTAAGGGGGAGACCCAGTACTTC	CASTKRTGPKGETQYF
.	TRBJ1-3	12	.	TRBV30	TGTGCCTGGAACGGGGCCGACTCCACCATATATTTT	CAWNGADSTIYF
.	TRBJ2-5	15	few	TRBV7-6	TGTGCCAGCAGCCTGGAGACAGGACCGGGGGAGACCCAGTACTTC	CASSLETGPGETQYF
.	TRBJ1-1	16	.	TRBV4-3	TGCGCCAGCAGCCAAGAGTTCTTTGGGGAGAACACTGAAGCTTTCTTT	CASSQEFFGENTEAFF
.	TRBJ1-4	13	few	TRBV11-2	TGTGCCAGCAGCTTAATCACAGCCGAAAAACTGTTTTTT	CASSLITAEKLFF
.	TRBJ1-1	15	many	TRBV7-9	TGTGCCAGCAGCTTAGTGGGACATACTAACACTGAAGCTTTCTTT	CASSLVGHTNTEAFF
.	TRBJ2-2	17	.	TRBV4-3	TGCGCCAGCAGCCAAGGCTTCGAGCTGGCGAACACCGGGGAGCTGTTTTTT	CASSQGFELANTGELFF
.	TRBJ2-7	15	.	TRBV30	TGTGCCTGGAATCACGGAATCAAGGGGGTTTACGAGCAGTACTTC	CAWNHGIKGVYEQYF
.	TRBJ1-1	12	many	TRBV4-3	TGCGCCAGCAGCCAAGGGGCAGACAACGCTTTCTTT	CASSQGADNAFF
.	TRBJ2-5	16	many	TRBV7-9	TGTGCCAGCAGCTTATTTGGACGGACGAACCAAGAGACCCAGTACTTC	CASSLFGRTNQETQYF
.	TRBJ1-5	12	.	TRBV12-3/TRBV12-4	TGTGCCAGCAGTTCCCAGTATCAGCCCCAGCATTTT	CASSSQYQPQHF
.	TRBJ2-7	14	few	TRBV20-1	TGCAGTGCCCACAACCTCTACTCCGGCTACGAGCAGTACTTC	CSAHNLYSGYEQYF
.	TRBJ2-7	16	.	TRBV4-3	TGCGCCAGCAGCCAATCCTACCGGGACTCATGGGACGAGCAGTACTTC	CASSQSYRDSWDEQYF
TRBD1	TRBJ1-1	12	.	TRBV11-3	TGTGCCAGCAGCGACGGACAGGGGCTCGCTTTCTTT	CASSDGQGLAFF
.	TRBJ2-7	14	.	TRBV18	TGTGCCAGCTCACCAGGCCCCCCCGGCTACGAGCAGTACTTC	CASSPGPPGYEQYF
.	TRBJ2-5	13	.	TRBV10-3	TGTGCCATCAGTGAGTCCCGGGGTGAGACCCAGTACTTC	CAISESRGETQYF
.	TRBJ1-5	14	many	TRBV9	TGTGCCAGCAGCGTAGGTGGGGGCAGTCAGCCCCAGCATTTT	CASSVGGGSQPQHF
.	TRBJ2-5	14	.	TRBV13	TGTGCCAGCAGCTCCTGGGGGTTCCAAGAGACCCAGTACTTC	CASSSWGFQETQYF
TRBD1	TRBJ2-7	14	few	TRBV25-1	TGTGCCAGCAGCGCGACAGGGAACTCCTACGAGCAGTACTTC	CASSATGNSYEQYF
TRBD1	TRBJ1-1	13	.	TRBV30	TGTGCCTGGAGGGACAGGGACGACACTGAAGCTTTCTTT	CAWRDRDDTEAFF
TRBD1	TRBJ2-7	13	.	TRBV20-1	TGCAGTACTTCCGGGACAGGGGCCTACGAGCAGTACTTC	CSTSGTGAYEQYF
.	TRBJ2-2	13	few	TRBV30	TGTGCCTGGAGTATTATAAAACCCGGGGAGCTGTTTTTT	CAWSIIKPGELFF
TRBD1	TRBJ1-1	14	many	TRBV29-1	TGCAGCGCGGGGACAGGAGGGCGTTGGACTGAAGCTTTCTTT	CSAGTGGRWTEAFF
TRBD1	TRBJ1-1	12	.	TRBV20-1	TGCAGTGCAGAAACAGGGGAGCCTGAAGCTTTCTTT	CSAETGEPEAFF
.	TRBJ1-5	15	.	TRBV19	TGTGTCAGTAGTATTTCGGCTGCCCTCAATCAGCCCCAGCATTTT	CVSSISAALNQPQHF
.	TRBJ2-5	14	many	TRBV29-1	TGCAGCGTTGCCTCCGGGACACTCCAAGAGACCCAGTACTTC	CSVASGTLQETQYF
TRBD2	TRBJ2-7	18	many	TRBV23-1	TGCGCCAGCAAGCCCAGCCAGACTAGCGGGAGGGCCATTTACGAGCAGTACTTC	CASKPSQTSGRAIYEQYF
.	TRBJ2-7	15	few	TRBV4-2	TGTGCCAGCAGCCCTACGACTGCCGGCTCCTACGAGCAGTACTTC	CASSPTTAGSYEQYF
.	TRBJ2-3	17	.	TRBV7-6	TGTGCCAGCAGCTTAATGTTGGCGGGAACTAGCACAGATACGCAGTATTTT	CASSLMLAGTSTDTQYF
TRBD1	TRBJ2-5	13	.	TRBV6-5	TGTGCCACAACGACAGGGGCGGGGGAGACCCAGTACTTC	CATTTGAGETQYF
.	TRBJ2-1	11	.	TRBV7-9	TGTGCCTCTCTACTCTACAATGAGCTGTTCTTC	CASLLYNELFF